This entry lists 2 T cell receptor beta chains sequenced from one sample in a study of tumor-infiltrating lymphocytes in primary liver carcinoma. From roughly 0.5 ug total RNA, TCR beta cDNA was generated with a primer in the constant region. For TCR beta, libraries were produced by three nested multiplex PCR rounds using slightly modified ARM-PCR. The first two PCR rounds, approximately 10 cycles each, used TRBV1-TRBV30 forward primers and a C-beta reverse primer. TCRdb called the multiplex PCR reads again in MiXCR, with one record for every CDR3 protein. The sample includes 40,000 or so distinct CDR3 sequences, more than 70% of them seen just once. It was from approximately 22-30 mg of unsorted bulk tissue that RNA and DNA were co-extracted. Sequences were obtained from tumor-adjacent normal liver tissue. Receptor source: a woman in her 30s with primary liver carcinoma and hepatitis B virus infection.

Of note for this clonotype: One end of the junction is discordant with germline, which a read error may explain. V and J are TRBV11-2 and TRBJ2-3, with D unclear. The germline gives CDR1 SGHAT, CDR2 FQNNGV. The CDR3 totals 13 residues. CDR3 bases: TGTGCCAGCAATCCCTGGAGCACAGATATGCAGTATTTT. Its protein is CASNPWSTDMQYF.

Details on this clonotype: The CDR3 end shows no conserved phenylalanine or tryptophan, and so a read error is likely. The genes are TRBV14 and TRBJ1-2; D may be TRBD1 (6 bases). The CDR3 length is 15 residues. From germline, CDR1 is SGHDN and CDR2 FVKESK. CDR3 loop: CASSQVAGTTYGYTS. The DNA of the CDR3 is TGTGCCAGCAGCCAAGTAGCCGGGACAACTTATGGGTACACCTCC.